This TCR beta chain derives from a study of T cell repertoires in cytomegalovirus infection. About the research overall: Evidence of both CMV infection and a matching HLA type came from public TCR beta signatures.

Losses at the gene ends were 5 bases for V and 6 bases for J; bases not matched to a gene: 16. The CDR3 runs 17 residues. Germline CDR1 is DFQATT and CDR2 is SNEGSKA (reference sequence). Notes on the study in general: Dominating the ex vivo response were TCR beta clonotypes that were CMV-specific and HLA-C-restricted. Identification of carriers of CMV plus the relevant HLA was achieved through cumulative public TCR beta family frequency.

To note about this clonotype: The target antigen is unknown.

TCRdb re-called the reads through MiXCR, storing one row per CDR3 protein. This table holds roughly 310,000 distinct CDR3 sequences, roughly 15% found once. Material for sequencing was PBMCs. The gene calls are TRBV20-1 and TRBJ2-1, with 10 bases matching TRBD2. This TCR derives from a human donor in good health (CMV status not recorded). Some clones in this sample may be carry-over from other donors' samples. The CDR3: CSASERGGLRFSNEQFF. In nucleotides, the CDR3 is TGCAGTGCTTCCGAGCGGGGGGGCCTGAGGTTTAGCAATGAGCAGTTCTTC.